This T cell receptor (beta chain) was retrieved from a study of shared clonotypes between healthy human individuals. Across the study: Each donor contributed plates that comprised three CD4 naive, three CD4 memory, two CD8 naive and one CD8 memory. Study-wide results and caveats: Rarefaction exposed incomplete sorted-subset sequencing despite large depth. Since donors were few, the genetic and exposure-history diversity represented was limited.

CDR3 length: 14 residues. The V gene lost 6 bases and the J gene lost 4 bases, with 12 bases spanning the gap. Germline loops: CDR1 MNHNY, CDR2 SVGAGI (reference sequence). Repertoires were generated with immunoSEQ multiplex PCR, while TCRdb's copy carries only in-frame clones and drops some. The data contain millions of clones, around nine tenths of them singletons. The donor cohort consisted entirely of Caucasian adults residing in Nashville, Tennessee. Points on this clone: Its antigen is not known.

The sample consisted of naive CD4+ T cells sorted from blood. The subset denotes: CD45RA+ positively selected. The chain combines TRBV6-6 with TRBJ2-2; no definite D call. The clonotype comes from a man younger than 30 in good health. The CDR3 sequence is CASRQPIGTGELFF. Here the CDR3 DNA reads TGTGCCAGCAGACAACCGATAGGCACCGGGGAGCTGTTTTTT.